The T cell receptor (beta chain) under discussion was sequenced for a study of shared clonotypes between healthy human individuals. The study, taken as a whole, reports: Having only a few donors restricted how much genetic and exposure-history diversity was captured.

The genomic DNA of each subset was split evenly across several immunoSEQ plates. Sorted-subset replicate PCRs used about 190 ng of genomic DNA. This amount corresponded to some 30,000 T cell genomes. TCRdb's table, derived via immunoSEQ multiplex PCR, lists solely in-frame clones and lacks some. The sample holds about a million clones, around three quarters seen once. The CDR3 runs to 16 residues. With 7 bases removed from V and 6 bases from J, the gap between germline ends came to 21 bases. Germline values: CDR1 MNHNY, CDR2 SVGAGI (reference sequence). This clone was observed a handful of times. No antigen is known for it.

This TCR derives from a man between 18 and 35 years old in good health. Some clones in this sample may be carry-over from other donors' samples. Specimen: memory CD4+ T cells from PBMCs. Subset denoted: CD45RA-negative fraction. The genes are TRBV6-6 and TRBJ2-2; no firm D call. The CDR3 is CASKFLRMTEPGELFF. The DNA for the CDR3 is TGTGCCAGCAAATTCTTACGGATGACCGAACCCGGGGAGCTGTTTTTT.